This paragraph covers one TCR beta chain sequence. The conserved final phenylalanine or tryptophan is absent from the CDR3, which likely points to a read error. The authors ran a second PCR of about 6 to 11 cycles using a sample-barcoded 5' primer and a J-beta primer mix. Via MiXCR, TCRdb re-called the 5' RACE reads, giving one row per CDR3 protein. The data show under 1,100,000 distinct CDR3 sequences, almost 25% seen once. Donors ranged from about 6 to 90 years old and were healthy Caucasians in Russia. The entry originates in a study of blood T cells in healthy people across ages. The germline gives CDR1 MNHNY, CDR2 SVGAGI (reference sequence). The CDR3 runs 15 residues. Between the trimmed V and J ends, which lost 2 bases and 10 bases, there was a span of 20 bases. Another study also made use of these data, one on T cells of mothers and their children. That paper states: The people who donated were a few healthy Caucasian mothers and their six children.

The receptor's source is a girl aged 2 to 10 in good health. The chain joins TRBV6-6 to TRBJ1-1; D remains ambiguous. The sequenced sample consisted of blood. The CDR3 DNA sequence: TGTGCCAGCAGTTACCCGCCTCCGGACGGATTCGGAGCTTTCCTT. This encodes CASSYPPPDGFGAFL.